A selection of T cell receptor beta chains follows, all from one sample in a study of T cells in Graves' hyperthyroidism and ophthalmopathy. TCRdb analysed the multiplex PCR reads with MiXCR anew, one entry per CDR3 protein. Seen here are about 360,000 distinct CDR3 sequences, approximately 13% observed once, and the top ten hold roughly 20%. What was sequenced was blood. These receptors were obtained from a man aged 25 to 40 with Graves' hyperthyroidism that later progressed to Graves' ophthalmopathy. Each CDR3 is given with its conserved first and last residue. D genes are given only for firm matches. The size entry is marked missing in some rows and otherwise reads once, few, many or a size class.

D gene	clone size	V gene	J gene	CDR3 DNA	CDR3 protein
TRBD2	many	TRBV9	TRBJ2-1	TGTGCCAGCAGCGAACGCCTTGGCGGGGGACGCAATGAGCAGTTCTTC	CASSERLGGGRNEQFF
NA	many	TRBV9	TRBJ1-6	TGTGCCAGCAGCGTAGAAGGAGCACCCCTCCACTTT	CASSVEGAPLHF
TRBD1	many	TRBV2	TRBJ1-4	TGTGCCAGCAGTGCCCCAACAGGGGCGCTTAATGAAAAACTGTTTTTT	CASSAPTGALNEKLFF
NA	few	TRBV20-1	TRBJ2-7	TGCAGTGCTAGTTTCCTAAGAAGGGTCTTATGGGAGCAGTACTTC	CSASFLRRVLWEQYF
TRBD1	many	TRBV12-3/TRBV12-4	TRBJ1-1	TGTGCCAGCAGTTCCCACAGGGGAGGCGGGCACACTGAAGCTTTCTTT	CASSSHRGGGHTEAFF
TRBD1	NA	TRBV5-5	TRBJ2-7	TGTGCCAGCAGCTTGCGGACAGGGGTTTTGACCGACACGGGGGAGCAGTACTTC	CASSLRTGVLTDTGEQYF
TRBD1	many	TRBV20-1	TRBJ2-7	TGCAGTGCTAGAGACACAGGGGGCCGGGTCTACGAGCAGTACTTC	CSARDTGGRVYEQYF
TRBD1	NA	TRBV20-1	TRBJ1-2	TGCAGTGCTAGCGACGACAGGGAGGACTATGGCTACACCTTC	CSASDDREDYGYTF
NA	few	TRBV4-1	TRBJ2-3	TGCGCCAGCAGCCACCCCCTGGATACGCAGTATTTT	CASSHPLDTQYF
NA	NA	TRBV5-8	TRBJ2-7	TGTGCCAGCAGCGCAGGGGCAGGCTTATCCTACGAGCAGTACTTC	CASSAGAGLSYEQYF
TRBD1	few	TRBV6-1	TRBJ1-2	TGTGCCAGCAGTGTAATGGGGGAGGGGGCGCGGGGATATGGCTACACCTTC	CASSVMGEGARGYGYTF
NA	NA	TRBV6-5	TRBJ1-6	TGTGCCAGCAGTTACTCGCCCTCAGGGGTCTATAATTCACCCCTCCACTTT	CASSYSPSGVYNSPLHF
NA	NA	TRBV6-1	TRBJ1-2	TGTGCCAGCAGTCCCCGTGTGGGGGGAAACTATGGCTACACCTTC	CASSPRVGGNYGYTF
TRBD1	many	TRBV6-5	TRBJ2-5	TGTGCCAGCAGTTACTTAATTATAGGGACAGGGTCCCAAGAGACCCAGTACTTC	CASSYLIIGTGSQETQYF
NA	NA	TRBV5-1	TRBJ2-7	TGCGCCAGCAGCCTATGGGGGGGGCCGGCCTACGAGCAGTACTTC	CASSLWGGPAYEQYF
NA	NA	TRBV12-3/TRBV12-4	TRBJ1-3	TGTGCCAGCAGTTTGGGTTCAGGTTATGGAAACACCATATATTTT	CASSLGSGYGNTIYF
TRBD1	many	TRBV12-3/TRBV12-4	TRBJ1-2	TGTGCCAGCAGTTTAAGACGGCAGGGGGAAGACTATGGCTACACCTTC	CASSLRRQGEDYGYTF
NA	few	TRBV10-3	TRBJ2-7	TGTGCCATCAGTGCCCAGGGTTACTACGAGCAGTACTTC	CAISAQGYYEQYF
NA	few	TRBV27	TRBJ1-4	TGTGCCAGCAGTTTAGTCAGAGAGAGTGAAAAACTGTTTTTT	CASSLVRESEKLFF
NA	NA	TRBV30	TRBJ2-7	TGTGCCTGGAGCGTTGGACAGTACTACAAGCAGTACTTC	CAWSVGQYYKQYF
NA	NA	TRBV14	TRBJ2-5	TGTGCCAGCAGCCTCTCTCGCAAAGAGACCCAGTACTTC	CASSLSRKETQYF
NA	NA	TRBV10-3	TRBJ2-2	TGTGCCACTAAGGCGGCGGGGAACACCGGGGAGCTGTTTTTT	CATKAAGNTGELFF
TRBD1	many	TRBV28	TRBJ1-5	TGTGCCAGCAGTCTGCGGACAGGGAGGCGTCAGCCCCAGCATTTT	CASSLRTGRRQPQHF
TRBD2	NA	TRBV27	TRBJ2-3	TGTGCCAGCAGGGACGGCGGGGGGGCCTCTCAGTATTTT	CASRDGGGASQYF
NA	many	TRBV2	TRBJ1-2	TGTGCCAGAAACTTAGACTATGGCTACACCTTC	CARNLDYGYTF
NA	NA	TRBV28	TRBJ1-3	TGTGCCAGCAGTTTATCTGCGGGAAACACCATATATTTT	CASSLSAGNTIYF
NA	many	TRBV20-1	TRBJ2-5	TGCAGTTCCGAAGGGCAACCCGACCGAGAGACCCAGTACTTC	CSSEGQPDRETQYF
TRBD1	many	TRBV12-3/TRBV12-4	TRBJ1-2	TGTGCCAGCAGAAGACGGACAGGGAACTATGGCTACACCTTC	CASRRRTGNYGYTF
NA	few	TRBV4-1	TRBJ1-1	TGCGCCAGCAGCCAAGCCTACAGGGTCGCGGGGGAGAACACTGAAGCTTTCTTT	CASSQAYRVAGENTEAFF
NA	NA	TRBV20-1	TRBJ1-5	TGCAGTGCTAGAGAGTTGGCCCCTAGGCACTCTTATAGCAATCAGCCCCAGCATTTT	CSARELAPRHSYSNQPQHF
NA	many	TRBV6-1	TRBJ2-3	TGTGCCAGCAGACGTAGACTATCCACAGATACGCAGTATTTT	CASRRRLSTDTQYF
NA	many	TRBV7-9	TRBJ1-2	TGTGCCAGCAGCTTAGCGGGGGTGAGGACCTCCTATGGCTACACCTTC	CASSLAGVRTSYGYTF
NA	many	TRBV28	TRBJ1-2	TGTGCCAGCAGTTTAAGCATCAACTATGGCTACACCTTC	CASSLSINYGYTF
TRBD2	NA	TRBV12-3/TRBV12-4	TRBJ2-1	TGTGCCAGTACCGGGGGGAGCTCCTACAATGAGCAGTTCTTC	CASTGGSSYNEQFF
TRBD2	once	TRBV4-3	TRBJ2-1	TGCGCCAGCAGTTTTAGCGGGGGGTCGGCAAATGAGCAGTTCTTC	CASSFSGGSANEQFF
NA	few	TRBV27	TRBJ2-7	TGTGCCAGCAGTTTATCGTTGGGAAGAGGACGAGAGTACTTC	CASSLSLGRGREYF
TRBD2	few	TRBV9	TRBJ2-7	TGTGCCAGCAGCGTGACTAGCAGTCCCTACGAGCAGTACTTC	CASSVTSSPYEQYF
TRBD1	few	TRBV16	TRBJ1-6	TGTGCCAGCAGCCAATTTTTTCCAGGGGGTATTTCACCCCTCCACTTT	CASSQFFPGGISPLHF
NA	many	TRBV15	TRBJ1-2	TGTGCCACCAGCAGAATTGGAGCTTATGGCTACACCTTC	CATSRIGAYGYTF
NA	few	TRBV3-1	TRBJ2-2	TGTGCCAGCAGCCTCAGACAGTTATCGAACACCGGGGAGCTGTTTTTT	CASSLRQLSNTGELFF
TRBD1	NA	TRBV7-2	TRBJ1-6	TGTGCCAGCAGCTCAGGGGGCCCTTCACCCCTCCACTTT	CASSSGGPSPLHF
NA	NA	TRBV19	TRBJ2-7	TGTGCCAGTAGTATTTCGGGCAGTTACGAGCAGTACTTC	CASSISGSYEQYF
NA	few	TRBV20-1	TRBJ2-1	TGCAGTGCTAGAGATCAAGGACAAGGCTACAATGAGCAGTTCTTC	CSARDQGQGYNEQFF
NA	NA	TRBV10-2	TRBJ1-3	TGCGCCAGCAGTGAGGGTTCCGGGCCAAGCACCATATATTTT	CASSEGSGPSTIYF
NA	many	TRBV30	TRBJ2-7	TGTGCCTGGAGTCACACCTCCTACGAGCAGTACTTC	CAWSHTSYEQYF
TRBD2	many	TRBV7-2	TRBJ2-3	TGTGCCAGCAGCCCGGCGGGGGGGCCAGATACGCAGTATTTT	CASSPAGGPDTQYF
TRBD2	NA	TRBV28	TRBJ2-7	TGTGCCAGCAGCACGGCGGGAGTCTCCTACGAGCAGTACTTC	CASSTAGVSYEQYF
TRBD2	NA	TRBV4-1	TRBJ2-2	TGCGCCAGCAGCCAAGATTACCTAGCGGGGACCACCGGGGAGCTGTTTTTT	CASSQDYLAGTTGELFF
TRBD1	few	TRBV5-1	TRBJ2-3	TGCGCCAGCAGCTTGTCTCTGGCAGGGGGTACAGATACGCAGTATTTT	CASSLSLAGGTDTQYF
NA	many	TRBV29-1	TRBJ1-5	TGCAGCGTTGCCCTGGCAGGGAGCAATCAGCCCCAGCATTTT	CSVALAGSNQPQHF
NA	many	TRBV10-3	TRBJ1-1	TGTGCCATCAGTGAGTCTGTCGGGGTCACTGAAGCTTTCTTT	CAISESVGVTEAFF
TRBD1	few	TRBV28	TRBJ2-7	TGTGCCAGCAGCTCGTTCGGGACAGGATCATCCTACGAGCAGTACTTC	CASSSFGTGSSYEQYF